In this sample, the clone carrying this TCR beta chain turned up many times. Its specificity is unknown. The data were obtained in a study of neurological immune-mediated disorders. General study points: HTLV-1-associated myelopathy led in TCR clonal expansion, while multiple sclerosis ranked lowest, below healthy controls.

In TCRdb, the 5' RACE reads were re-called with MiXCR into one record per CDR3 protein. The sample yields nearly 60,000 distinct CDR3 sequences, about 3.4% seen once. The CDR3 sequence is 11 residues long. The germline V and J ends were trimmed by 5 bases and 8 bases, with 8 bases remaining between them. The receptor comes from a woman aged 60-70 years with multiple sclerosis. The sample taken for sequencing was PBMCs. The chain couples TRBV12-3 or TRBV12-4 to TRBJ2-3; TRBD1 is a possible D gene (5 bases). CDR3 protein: CASSPRGTQYF. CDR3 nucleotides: TGTGCCAGCAGTCCAAGGGGTACGCAGTATTTT.